These 29 T cell receptor beta chains were sequenced from one sample in a study of T cells after yellow fever vaccination. In TCRdb, the 5' RACE reads were re-called with MiXCR into one record per CDR3 protein. The table has 250,000 to 300,000 distinct CDR3 sequences, roughly 13% seen once; the top ten hold less than 0.55%. Sequences were derived from CD4+ T cells sorted from PBMCs, sampled 45 days after the yellow fever booster vaccination. The receptor set was obtained from a man under 40 who received the YFV17D yellow fever vaccine.

J is TRBJ1-2 and V is TRBV20-1; D is undetermined. This CDR3 is 15 amino acids long. Deletions cut 7 bases from V and 5 bases from J, with 23 bases between. Looked up from germline, CDR1 is DFQATT and CDR2 is SNEGSKA (reference sequence). CDR3 sequence (DNA): TGCAGTGTCTCCCCCCTCCTGAGGCGGCCTTATGGCTACACCTTC. Encoded protein: CSVSPLLRRPYGYTF.

In its sample, this clonotype was seen a few times. This chain joins TRBV7-9 and TRBJ1-2, with TRBD1 identical over 7 bases. The CDR3 is made up of 16 amino acids. Germline CDR1 and CDR2: SEHNR and FQNEAQ (reference sequence). With V trimmed by 4 bases and J by 4 bases, 12 bases remained unmatched. The chain's CDR3 is CASSYLTGTALYGYTF. As DNA, the CDR3 is TGTGCCAGCAGCTATCTGACAGGGACAGCCCTCTATGGCTACACCTTC.

The rearrangement uses TRBV12-3 or TRBV12-4 and TRBJ2-1, with 8 bases fitting TRBD2. The CDR3 is 18 residues long. Unmatched junction bases numbered 9, after V lost 0 bases and J lost 2 bases. This chain's CDR3 is CASSLAGISGEPYNEQFF. In nucleotides, the CDR3 is TGTGCCAGCAGTTTAGCGGGGATTAGCGGGGAGCCCTACAATGAGCAGTTCTTC.

The chain recombines TRBV20-1 with TRBJ1-5; D gene unclear. The CDR3 is made up of 12 amino acids. Trimming pared 4 bases from V and 6 bases from J, leaving 10 bases between. Germline CDR1 DFQATT, CDR2 SNEGSKA (reference sequence). CDR3 sequence reads: CSAKDLVQPQHF. Here the CDR3 DNA reads TGCAGTGCTAAGGATTTAGTTCAGCCCCAGCATTTT.

The chain employs TRBV6-2 or TRBV6-3 and TRBJ2-2; possibly TRBD1 or TRBD2 for D (6 bases each). CDR1 and CDR2 (germline): MNHEY, SVGEGT. The CDR3 runs to 15 residues. The V gene lost 5 bases and the J gene lost 2 bases, with 12 bases spanning the gap. In DNA form, the CDR3 reads TGTGCCAGCAGTCGCGGGACACCTAACACCGGGGAGCTGTTTTTT. The encoded protein is CASSRGTPNTGELFF.

This rearrangement joins TRBV7-2 to TRBJ1-2; tentatively, D is TRBD1 (6 bases). V lost 4 bases, J lost 4 bases, and 16 bases lay in between. CDR3 length: 15 amino acids. In germline, CDR1 is SGHTA, CDR2 FQGNSA. The DNA of the CDR3 is TGTGCCAGCAGCTCCCCCTCGGGGGGCAGCTATGGCTACACCTTC. This gives the protein CASSSPSGGSYGYTF.

V and J are TRBV11-2 and TRBJ2-3; D assignment may be TRBD1 or TRBD2 (6 bases each). CDR3 length: 12 amino acids. Trimming removed 5 bases at V and 10 bases at J, with 13 bases between. Germline assignment: CDR1 SGHAT and CDR2 FQNNGV. The CDR3 DNA follows: TGTGCCAGCAGCCCCGACAGGAGGGCGCAGTATTTT. This codes for CASSPDRRAQYF.

The chain has TRBV29-1 and TRBJ2-5, with D maybe TRBD1 (6 bases). The CDR3 covers 12 residues. V was trimmed by 7 bases and J by 10 bases, leaving 19 bases between them. From germline, CDR1 is SQVTM and CDR2 ANQGSEA. CDR3 DNA: TGCAGCGCCCTTGGACAGTCGAAGATCCAGTACTTC. This codes for CSALGQSKIQYF.

The sample holds many counts of this clonotype. The chain uses TRBV12-3 or TRBV12-4 and TRBJ2-7; D is ambiguous. The CDR3 covers 14 residues. The ends were cut back, 8 bases at V and 1 base at J, with 15 bases in the middle. In nucleotides, the CDR3 is TGTGCCAGCGCGGCTGTTCGTCAGTCCTACGAGCAGTACTTC. Translation gives CASAAVRQSYEQYF.

This clonotype was counted between two and nine times. The rearrangement links TRBV7-2 to TRBJ2-1; 9 bases match TRBD1. The CDR3 covers 14 residues. The V and J ends lost 5 bases and 10 bases, in that order; junction bases with no gene match: 9. Germline CDR1 reads SGHTA; CDR2 reads FQGNSA. CDR3 nucleotide sequence: TGTGCCAGCAGCCCCGGGACAGGGCGGAGGGAGCAGTTCTTC. Translation: CASSPGTGRREQFF.

The CDR3 sequence is CASRQRTDTEAFF. The CDR3 coding sequence is TGTGCCAGCAGACAACGGACAGACACTGAAGCTTTCTTT. The rearrangement uses TRBV12-3 or TRBV12-4 and TRBJ1-1; the D gene is possibly TRBD1 (6 bases). This CDR3 has 13 residues. Between the trimmed V and J ends, which lost 6 bases and 3 bases, there was a span of 11 bases.

The chain combines TRBV13 with TRBJ2-7; TRBD1 might be the D (5 bases). V lost 0 bases, J lost 3 bases, and 9 bases lay in between. CDR1 is PRHDT and CDR2 is FYEKMQ in the germline V gene (reference sequence). The CDR3 sequence is 14 residues long. CDR3 coding DNA: TGTGCCAGCAGCTTAGGAGGGGCCATCTACGAGCAGTACTTC. Protein: CASSLGGAIYEQYF.

This clonotype was found a few times. V and J are TRBV5-1 and TRBJ1-1; D remains unclear. V lost 3 bases and J 5 bases, leaving 11 bases between the germline ends. The CDR3 is made up of 13 amino acids. CDR1 is SGHRS and CDR2 is YFSETQ in the germline V gene. CDR3 in amino acids: CASSSPGGTEAFF. In DNA form, the CDR3 reads TGCGCCAGCAGCTCCCCGGGAGGTACTGAAGCTTTCTTT.

Comments on this clonotype: The junction departs from the called germline gene at one end, perhaps through a read error. This sequence joins TRBV27 and TRBJ2-7; tentatively, D is TRBD2 (6 bases). The CDR3 loop spans 17 amino acids. In germline, CDR1 is MNHEY, CDR2 SMNVEV (reference sequence). CDR3 nucleotides: TGTGCGAGCATCGGGGTATCGGGGGAGTTCTCTCGATACGAGCAGTACTTC. Amino acids: CASIGVSGEFSRYEQYF.

This clonotype was detected a few times. This chain uses TRBV7-9 with TRBJ2-2; 8 positions match TRBD1. Germline V gene data show CDR1 as SEHNR and CDR2 as FQNEAQ (reference sequence). V shed 6 bases, J shed 6 bases, and the junction held 9 bases outside the gene matches. The CDR3 length is 15 residues. The CDR3 is CASSKGQGSAGELFF. Written as DNA, the CDR3 is TGTGCCAGCAGTAAAGGACAGGGATCCGCCGGGGAGCTGTTTTTT.

The gene calls are TRBV12-3 or TRBV12-4 and TRBJ2-3; 9 nucleotides line up with TRBD1. The J segment lost 2 bases and the V segment lost 6 bases, leaving 3 bases of the junction unmatched. The CDR3 extends over 14 amino acids. The DNA of the CDR3 is TGTGCCAGCAGGGACAGGGGAAACACAGATACGCAGTATTTT. Its translation: CASRDRGNTDTQYF.

This clonotype occurred a few times. The rearrangement joins TRBV6-1 to TRBJ2-7; TRBD2 matches at 10 bases. CDR3 length: 18 amino acids. V shed 6 bases, J shed 4 bases, and the junction held 18 bases outside the gene matches. Germline V CDR1 and CDR2: MNHNS, SASEGT. This CDR3 is CASSRKGASGRNTYEQYF. The CDR3 DNA sequence: TGTGCCAGCAGCCGGAAAGGAGCTAGCGGGAGAAACACTTACGAGCAGTACTTC.

This clonotype has more than one count but fewer than ten. V usage is TRBV18 and J usage is TRBJ2-4; the match to TRBD1 covers 9 bases. The CDR3 extends over 17 amino acids. Unmatched junction bases numbered 7, after V lost 0 bases and J lost 4 bases. Germline CDR1 is KGHSH and CDR2 is LQKENI. Here the CDR3 reads CASSPPLSGTGKNIQYF. The CDR3 DNA is TGTGCCAGCTCACCACCTTTATCCGGGACAGGGAAAAACATTCAGTACTTC. The full variable domain, in which reference TRBV18 and TRBJ2-4 provide the parts outside the CDR3, is NAGVMQNPRHLVRRRGQEARLRCSPMKGHSHVYWYRQLPEEGLKFMVYLQKENIIDESGMPKERFSAEFPKEGPSILRIQQVVRGDSAAYFCASSPPLSGTGKNIQYFGAGTRLSVL.

The sample holds many counts of this clonotype. The CDR3, as DNA: TGTGCCAGCAGCTCGCGAGTCGATCGAATGAACACTGAAGCTTTCTTT. This sequence encodes CASSSRVDRMNTEAFF. The V gene is TRBV5-4, the J gene TRBJ1-1; no definite D call. This CDR3 spans 16 amino acids. Trimming took off 3 bases at V and 0 bases at J, with 15 bases between the two ends. Germline loops: CDR1 SGHNT, CDR2 YYREEE (reference sequence).

The genes are TRBV12-3 or TRBV12-4 and TRBJ1-2, with TRBD1 as a possible D gene (6 bases). This CDR3 comprises 13 residues. V lost 6 bases and J lost 6, with 14 bases in between. CDR3 DNA sequence: TGTGCCAGCAGGCCCAGGGGCAGGAATGGCTACACCTTC. Encoded protein: CASRPRGRNGYTF.

This clonotype has more than one count but fewer than ten. This likely comes from a read error, as the CDR3 has no conserved phenylalanine or tryptophan at its end. It is unclear where the CDR3 begins or ends on the DNA, so no DNA is shown, and the CDR3 is as TCRdb lists it. V is TRBV11-2 and J is TRBJ2-7; TRBD2 is taken as the D call from the table, unchecked against the DNA. The CDR3 length is 11 residues, termini included. CDR1 is SGHAT and CDR2 is FQNNGV in the germline V gene. The CDR3 sequence: CASSLFTSVPL.

The chain recombines TRBV20-1 with TRBJ2-1; possibly TRBD1 for D (6 bases). V lost 0 bases and J lost 5, with 11 bases in between. The CDR3 covers 14 residues. CDR1 is DFQATT, CDR2 SNEGSKA, per germline (reference sequence). CDR3 amino acids: CSAREGQFNNEQFF. In nucleotides, the CDR3 is TGCAGTGCTAGAGAAGGACAGTTCAACAATGAGCAGTTCTTC.

There are a few counts of this clonotype. CDR3 sequence: CASSLTSLEGDTQYF. CDR3 DNA: TGTGCCAGCAGCTTAACGTCTCTAGAGGGAGATACGCAGTATTTT. The chain links TRBV7-3 to TRBJ2-3; possibly TRBD2 for D (5 bases). The CDR3 totals 15 residues. Deletions cut 0 bases from V and 5 bases from J, with 12 bases between. Germline V CDR1 and CDR2: SGHTA, FQGTGA.

The chain is built from TRBV10-3 and TRBJ2-7, with 7 bases fitting TRBD2. The CDR3 is made up of 13 amino acids. Unmatched junction bases numbered 7, after V lost 4 bases and J lost 7 bases. Germline V gene data show CDR1 as ENHRY and CDR2 as SYGVKD. CDR3 sequence (DNA): TGTGCCATCAGTGGGGGGGGGGTATATGAGCAGTACTTC. Protein sequence: CAISGGGVYEQYF.

J is TRBJ2-5 and V is TRBV11-2; possible D gene TRBD2, 7 bases. The CDR3 contains 14 residues. Germline CDR1 SGHAT, CDR2 FQNNGV. V was cut by 3 bases and J by 4 bases, with 12 bases left in between. In DNA, the CDR3 is TGTGCCAGCAGCTTTCGGGGGGCACGAGAGACCCAGTACTTC. Encoded protein: CASSFRGARETQYF. Using reference TRBV11-2 and TRBJ2-5 for the parts outside the CDR3, the full variable domain is EAGVAQSPRYKIIEKRQSVAFWCNPISGHATLYWYQQILGQGPKLLIQFQNNGVVDDSQLPKDRFSAERLKGVDSTLKIQPAKLEDSAVYLCASSFRGARETQYFGPGTRLLVL.

V usage is TRBV7-8 and J usage is TRBJ2-1; 13 nucleotides line up with TRBD2. CDR3 size: 15 residues. V lost 5 bases and J lost 8; bases outside the gene matches: 6. CDR1 and CDR2 from the germline V gene are SGHVS and FQNEAQ. Here the CDR3 DNA reads TGTGCCAGCAGCCGGACTAGCGGGAGTCTTCATGAGCAGTTCTTC. It translates to CASSRTSGSLHEQFF.

This clonotype was recorded a few times. The rearrangement uses TRBV6-1 and TRBJ2-6; 10 nucleotides match TRBD2. The CDR3 consists of 19 residues. Trimming at V came to 7 bases and at J to 0 bases, leaving 12 bases not matched to a gene. Germline V gene sequence: CDR1 MNHNS, CDR2 SASEGT. CDR3 sequence reads: CASTMDASGSHSGANVLTF. As DNA, the CDR3 is TGTGCCAGCACGATGGATGCTAGCGGGAGTCACTCTGGGGCCAACGTCCTGACTTTC.

This chain joins TRBV5-1 and TRBJ2-5; TRBD1 aligns across 9 bases. CDR3 length equals 14 residues. Trimming cost V 0 bases and J 5 bases; bases outside gene matches: 2. Germline values: CDR1 SGHRS, CDR2 YFSETQ. The CDR3, as DNA: TGCGCCAGCAGCTTGGCCGGGACAGGGGAGACCCAGTACTTC. Protein product: CASSLAGTGETQYF.

This clonotype appeared a few times. The chain has TRBV7-2 and TRBJ2-7; D remains ambiguous. Trimming shortened V by 5 bases and J by 0 bases, and 14 bases separated the two germline ends. The CDR3 loop spans 15 amino acids. CDR1 and CDR2 from the germline V gene are SGHTA and FQGNSA. CDR3 DNA: TGTGCCAGCAGCCCCCGTCCGGGCCACTCCTACGAGCAGTACTTC. Its protein is CASSPRPGHSYEQYF.